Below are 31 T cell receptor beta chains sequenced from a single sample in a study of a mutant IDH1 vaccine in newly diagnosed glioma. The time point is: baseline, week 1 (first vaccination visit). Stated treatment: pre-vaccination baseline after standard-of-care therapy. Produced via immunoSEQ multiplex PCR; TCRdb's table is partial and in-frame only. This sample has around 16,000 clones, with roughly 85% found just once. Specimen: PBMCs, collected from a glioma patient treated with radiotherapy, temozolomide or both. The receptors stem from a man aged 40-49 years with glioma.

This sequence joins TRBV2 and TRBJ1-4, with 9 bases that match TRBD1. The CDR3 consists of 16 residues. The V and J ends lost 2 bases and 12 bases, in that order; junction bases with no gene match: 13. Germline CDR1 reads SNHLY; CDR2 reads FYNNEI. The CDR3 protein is CASSETQTGGKAELFF. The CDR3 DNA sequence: TGTGCCAGCAGTGAAACCCAGACAGGGGGGAAGGCGGAACTGTTTTTT. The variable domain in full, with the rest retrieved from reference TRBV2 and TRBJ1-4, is EPEVTQTPSHQVTQMGQEVILRCVPISNHLYFYWYRQILGQKVEFLVSFYNNEISEKSEIFDDQFSVERPDGSNFTLKIRSTKLEDSAMYFCASSETQTGGKAELFFGSGTQLSVL.

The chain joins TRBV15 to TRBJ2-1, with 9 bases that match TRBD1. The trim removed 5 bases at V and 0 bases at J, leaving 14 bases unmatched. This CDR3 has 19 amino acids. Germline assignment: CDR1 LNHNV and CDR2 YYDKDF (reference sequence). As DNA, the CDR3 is TGTGCCACCAGCGGAAAACAGGGGGCGCACCCCAACTCCTACAATGAGCAGTTCTTC. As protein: CATSGKQGAHPNSYNEQFF.

CDR3 in amino acids: CASSPAATGGPDTQYF. As DNA, the CDR3 is TGCGCCAGCAGCCCGGCCGCGACAGGGGGACCAGATACGCAGTATTTT. The chain couples TRBV5-1 to TRBJ2-3; TRBD1 matches 9 bases. The CDR3 runs to 16 residues. The germline gives CDR1 SGHRS, CDR2 YFSETQ. V was clipped by 4 bases and J by 4 bases; unmatched bases: 10.

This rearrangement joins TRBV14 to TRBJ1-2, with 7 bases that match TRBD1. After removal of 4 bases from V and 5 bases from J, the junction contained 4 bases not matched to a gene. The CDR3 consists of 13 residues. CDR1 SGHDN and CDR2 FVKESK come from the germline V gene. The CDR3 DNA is TGTGCCAGCAGCCCACTGACAGGGTATGGCTACACCTTC. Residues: CASSPLTGYGYTF.

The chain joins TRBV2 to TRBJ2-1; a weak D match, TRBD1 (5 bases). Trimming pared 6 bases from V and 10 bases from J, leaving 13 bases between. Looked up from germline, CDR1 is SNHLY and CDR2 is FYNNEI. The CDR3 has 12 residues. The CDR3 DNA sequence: TGTGCCAGCAGCCAAGGGGTTTGGGAGCAGTTCTTC. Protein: CASSQGVWEQFF.

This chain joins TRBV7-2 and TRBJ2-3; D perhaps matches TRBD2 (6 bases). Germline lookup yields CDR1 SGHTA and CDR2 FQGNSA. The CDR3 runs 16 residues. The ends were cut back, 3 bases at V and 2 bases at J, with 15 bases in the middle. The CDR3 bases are TGTGCCAGCAGCTTCGGCTTAGGAGGGTTCACAGATACGCAGTATTTT. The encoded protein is CASSFGLGGFTDTQYF. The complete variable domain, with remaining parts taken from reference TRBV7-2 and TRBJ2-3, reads GAGVSQSPSNKVTEKGKDVELRCDPISGHTALYWYRQSLGQGLEFLIYFQGNSAPDKSGLPSDRFSAERTGGSVSTLTIQRTQQEDSAVYLCASSFGLGGFTDTQYFGPGTRLTVL.

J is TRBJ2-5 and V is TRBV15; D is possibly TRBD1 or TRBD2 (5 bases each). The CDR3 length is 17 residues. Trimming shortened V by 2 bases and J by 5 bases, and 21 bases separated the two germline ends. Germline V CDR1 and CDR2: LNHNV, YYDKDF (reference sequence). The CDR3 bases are TGTGCCACCAGCAGATCGCTGGGACCAGGAGGTGGCGAGACCCAGTACTTC. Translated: CATSRSLGPGGGETQYF.

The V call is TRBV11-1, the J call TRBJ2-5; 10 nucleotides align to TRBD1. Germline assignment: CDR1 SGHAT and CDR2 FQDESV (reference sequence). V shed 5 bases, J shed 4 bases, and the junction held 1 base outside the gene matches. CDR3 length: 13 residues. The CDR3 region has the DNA TGTGCCAGCAGCCGGGACAGGGGAGAGACCCAGTACTTC. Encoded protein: CASSRDRGETQYF.

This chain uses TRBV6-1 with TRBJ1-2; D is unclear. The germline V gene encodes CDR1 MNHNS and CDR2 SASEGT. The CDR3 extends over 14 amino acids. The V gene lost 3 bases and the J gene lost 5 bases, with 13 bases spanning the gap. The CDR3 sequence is CASSDWSRDYGYTF. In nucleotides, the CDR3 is TGTGCCAGCAGTGACTGGTCGCGGGATTATGGCTACACCTTC.

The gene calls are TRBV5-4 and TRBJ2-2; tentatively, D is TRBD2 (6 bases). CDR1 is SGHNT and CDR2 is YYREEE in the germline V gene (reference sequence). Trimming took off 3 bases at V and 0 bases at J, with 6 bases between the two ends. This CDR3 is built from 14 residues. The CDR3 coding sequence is TGTGCCAGCAGCTGGGGGGCGAACACCGGGGAGCTGTTTTTT. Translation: CASSWGANTGELFF.

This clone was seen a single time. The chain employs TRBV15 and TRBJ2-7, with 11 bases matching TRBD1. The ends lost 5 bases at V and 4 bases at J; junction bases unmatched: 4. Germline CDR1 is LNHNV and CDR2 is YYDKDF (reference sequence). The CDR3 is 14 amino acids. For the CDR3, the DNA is TGTGCCACCAGCGGACAGGGGGCTCAGTACGAGCAGTACTTC. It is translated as CATSGQGAQYEQYF.

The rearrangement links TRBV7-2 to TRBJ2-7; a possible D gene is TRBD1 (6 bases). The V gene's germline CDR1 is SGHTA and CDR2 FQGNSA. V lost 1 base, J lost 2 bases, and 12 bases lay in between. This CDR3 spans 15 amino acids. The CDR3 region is CASSLGDRLTYEQYV. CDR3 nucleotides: TGTGCCAGCAGCTTAGGTGACAGGTTGACCTACGAGCAGTACGTC.

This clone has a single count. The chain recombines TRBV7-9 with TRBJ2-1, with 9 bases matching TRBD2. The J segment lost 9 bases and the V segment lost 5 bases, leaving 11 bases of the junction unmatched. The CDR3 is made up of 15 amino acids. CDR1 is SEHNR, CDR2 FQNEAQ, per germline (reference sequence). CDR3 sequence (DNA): TGTGCCAGCAGCCATACATTAGCGGGAGCGGCTGAGCAGTTCTTC. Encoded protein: CASSHTLAGAAEQFF.

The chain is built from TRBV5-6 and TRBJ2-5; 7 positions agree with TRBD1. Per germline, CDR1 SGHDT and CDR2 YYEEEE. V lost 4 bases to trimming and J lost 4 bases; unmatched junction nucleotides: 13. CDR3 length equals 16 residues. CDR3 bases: TGTGCCAGCAGCGGGTGGGGGACAGCCGAAGGAGAGACCCAGTACTTC. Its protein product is CASSGWGTAEGETQYF.

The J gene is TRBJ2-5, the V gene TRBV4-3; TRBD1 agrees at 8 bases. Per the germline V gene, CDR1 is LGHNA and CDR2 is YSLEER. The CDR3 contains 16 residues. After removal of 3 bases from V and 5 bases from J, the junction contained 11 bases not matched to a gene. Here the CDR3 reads CASSQTSGTGGETQYF. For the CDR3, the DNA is TGCGCCAGCAGCCAGACTTCCGGGACAGGAGGGGAGACCCAGTACTTC.

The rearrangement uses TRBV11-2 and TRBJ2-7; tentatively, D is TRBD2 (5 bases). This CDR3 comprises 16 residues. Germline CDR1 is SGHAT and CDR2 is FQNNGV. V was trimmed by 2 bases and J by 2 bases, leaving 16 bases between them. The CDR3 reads CASSLNEGLLPYEQYV. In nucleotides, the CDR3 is TGTGCCAGCAGCTTAAACGAGGGCCTACTTCCCTACGAGCAGTACGTC.

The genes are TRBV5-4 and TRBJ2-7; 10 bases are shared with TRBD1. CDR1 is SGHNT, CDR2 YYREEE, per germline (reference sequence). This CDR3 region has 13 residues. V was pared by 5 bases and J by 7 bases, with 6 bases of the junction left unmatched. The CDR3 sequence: CASRGDRGREQYF. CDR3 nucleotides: TGTGCCAGCAGGGGGGACAGGGGACGGGAGCAGTACTTC.

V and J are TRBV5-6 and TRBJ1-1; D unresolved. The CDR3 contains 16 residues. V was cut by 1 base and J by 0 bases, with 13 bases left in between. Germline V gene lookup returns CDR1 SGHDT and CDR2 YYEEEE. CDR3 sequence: CASSLNDRALNTEAFF. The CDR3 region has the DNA TGTGCCAGCAGCTTGAACGACCGGGCCTTGAACACTGAAGCTTTCTTT.

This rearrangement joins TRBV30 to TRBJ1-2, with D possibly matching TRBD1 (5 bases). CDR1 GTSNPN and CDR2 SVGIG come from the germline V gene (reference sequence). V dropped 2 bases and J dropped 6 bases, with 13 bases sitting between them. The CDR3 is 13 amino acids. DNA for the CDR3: TGTGCCTGGAGTCCAGGACAAGGGGATGGCTACACCTTC. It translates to CAWSPGQGDGYTF.

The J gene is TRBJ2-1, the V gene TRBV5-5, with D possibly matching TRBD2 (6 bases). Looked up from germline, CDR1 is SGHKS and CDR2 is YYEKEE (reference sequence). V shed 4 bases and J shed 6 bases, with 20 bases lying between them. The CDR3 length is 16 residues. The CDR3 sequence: CASSIQAGGTANEQFF. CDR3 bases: TGTGCCAGCAGCATTCAAGCGGGTGGGACGGCCAATGAGCAGTTCTTC.

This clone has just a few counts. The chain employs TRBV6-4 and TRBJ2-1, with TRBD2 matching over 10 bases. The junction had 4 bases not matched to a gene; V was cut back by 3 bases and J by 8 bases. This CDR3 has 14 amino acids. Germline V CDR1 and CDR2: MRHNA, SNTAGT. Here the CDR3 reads CASSEGLAGDEQFF. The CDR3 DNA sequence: TGTGCCAGCAGTGAAGGGCTAGCGGGAGATGAGCAGTTCTTC.

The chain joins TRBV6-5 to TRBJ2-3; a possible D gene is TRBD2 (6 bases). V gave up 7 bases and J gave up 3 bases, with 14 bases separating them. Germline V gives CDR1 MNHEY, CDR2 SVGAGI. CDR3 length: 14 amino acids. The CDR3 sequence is CASKAEGVTDTQYF. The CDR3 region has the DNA TGTGCCAGCAAAGCGGAGGGAGTGACAGATACGCAGTATTTT.

The CDR3 bases are TGCGCCAGCAGCTCAAGACAGGGGGAAGGCGAGGCCCAGTACTTC. Amino acids: CASSSRQGEGEAQYF. This chain connects TRBV5-1 to TRBJ2-5, with 9 bases identical to TRBD1. The CDR3 is 15 residues long. CDR1 is SGHRS, CDR2 YFSETQ, per germline. V was pared by 3 bases and J by 9 bases, with 12 bases of the junction left unmatched.

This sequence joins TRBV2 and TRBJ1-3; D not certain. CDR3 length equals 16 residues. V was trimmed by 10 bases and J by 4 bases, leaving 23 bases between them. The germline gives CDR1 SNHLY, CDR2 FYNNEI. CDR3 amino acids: CATEKWSPEGGNTIYF. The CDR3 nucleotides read TGTGCCACCGAAAAATGGAGTCCTGAGGGAGGAAACACCATATATTTT.

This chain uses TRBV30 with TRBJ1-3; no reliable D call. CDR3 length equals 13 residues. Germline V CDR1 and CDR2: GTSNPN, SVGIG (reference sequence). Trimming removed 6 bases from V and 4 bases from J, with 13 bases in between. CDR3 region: CACRWGAGNTIYF. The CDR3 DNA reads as TGTGCCTGCCGATGGGGAGCCGGAAACACCATATATTTT.

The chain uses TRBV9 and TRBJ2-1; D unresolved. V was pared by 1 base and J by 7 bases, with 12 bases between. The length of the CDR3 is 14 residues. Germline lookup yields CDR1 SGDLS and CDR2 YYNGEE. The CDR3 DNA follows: TGTGCCAGCAGCGTATCCAGTTTGAGAAATGAGCAGTTCTTC. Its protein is CASSVSSLRNEQFF.

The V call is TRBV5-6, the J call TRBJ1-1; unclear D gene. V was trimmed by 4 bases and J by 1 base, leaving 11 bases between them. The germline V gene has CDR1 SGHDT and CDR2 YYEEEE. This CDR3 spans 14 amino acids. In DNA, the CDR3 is TGTGCCAGCAGCCGACTTCACCCGAACACTGAAGCTTTCTTT. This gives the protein CASSRLHPNTEAFF.

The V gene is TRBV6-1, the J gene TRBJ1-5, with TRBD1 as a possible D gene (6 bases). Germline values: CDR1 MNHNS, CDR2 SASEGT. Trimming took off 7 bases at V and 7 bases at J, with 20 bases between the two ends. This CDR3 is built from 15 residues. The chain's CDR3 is CASTERGEPWQPQHF. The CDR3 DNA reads TGTGCCAGCACCGAGAGGGGGGAACCCTGGCAGCCCCAGCATTTT.

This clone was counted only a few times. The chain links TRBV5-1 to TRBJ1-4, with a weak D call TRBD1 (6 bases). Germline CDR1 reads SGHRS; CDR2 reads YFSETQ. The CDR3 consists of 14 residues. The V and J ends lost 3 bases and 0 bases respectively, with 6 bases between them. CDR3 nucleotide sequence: TGCGCCAGCAGCTGGACAGCAACTAATGAAAAACTGTTTTTT. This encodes CASSWTATNEKLFF.

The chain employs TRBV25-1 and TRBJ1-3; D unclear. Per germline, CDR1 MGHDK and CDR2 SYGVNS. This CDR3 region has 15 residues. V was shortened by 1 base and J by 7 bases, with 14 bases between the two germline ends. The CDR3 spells CASSESGSSRNTIYF. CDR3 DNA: TGTGCCAGCAGTGAATCGGGCAGCTCGAGGAACACCATATATTTT.

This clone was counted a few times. The CDR3 loop reads CASGHSYEQYF. CDR3 coding DNA: TGCGCCAGCGGACACTCCTACGAGCAGTACTTC. This chain links TRBV10-2 with TRBJ2-7; possible D gene TRBD1, 5 bases. The ends were cut back, 8 bases at V and 0 bases at J, with 5 bases in the middle. The CDR3 has 11 residues. Germline CDR1 and CDR2: WSHSY and SAAADI.